This T cell receptor beta chain was sequenced in a study of T-cell memory formation after mild COVID-19 (dated by TCRdb to the early 2020s). With regard to the full study: TCR sequence clusters from the two donors were found to be largely donor specific. T-cell clones expanding and contracting after mild COVID-19 in two donors were tracked by longitudinal TCRalpha and TCRbeta repertoire sequencing. The cohort was made up of two young adult volunteers, one female and one male, who were previously healthy.

This clonotype was counted between two and nine times. What this receptor recognizes is not known. Base qualities were left out, and no much larger clone turns up one base away. PBMCs were isolated by Ficoll-Paque density gradient centrifugation. The run used an Illumina NovaSeq 6000. cDNA libraries for TCRalpha and TCRbeta were prepared by 5'RACE using constant-segment primers, with sample barcodes and unique molecular identifiers added. RNA was extracted from every sample with Trizol reagent. Libraries were amplified in two PCR steps, with a second sample barcode and Illumina TruSeq adapters added in the second step. Libraries were sequenced on an Illumina NovaSeq with 2 x 150 bp paired-end reads. Per the source publication's procedure: The reads were demultiplexed and collapsed into UMI-guided consensus sequences using migec v1.2.7. With mixcr v2.1.11, UMI consensuses were aligned to TRA and TRB V and J templates and assembled into clonotypes. A clonotype was counted as expanded or contracted only when both edgeR and NoisET called the clonotype significant, with the noise models trained on biological replicates. For edgeR calls, the cutoffs were a false discovery rate-adjusted p below 0.01 and a log2 fold-change threshold of 1. As an exploratory analysis of dynamics, max-normalized trajectories of the 1000 most abundant clonotypes were examined with PCA combined with hierarchical clustering. Each responding clone was given a CD4 or CD8 phenotype based on the CD4+ and CD8+ repertoires, which had been sequenced separately. TCRdb cleaned the public reads at Q25 with fastp, built clones with MiXCR and kept in-frame beta chains. Entries are consolidated by CDR3 protein sequence, retaining the most common genes and DNA. These V and J calls derive from TCRdb rather than the authors' analysis. The sample table shows 500,000 to 550,000 distinct CDR3 sequences, and 20% are seen once. Of the sample, around 12% falls within the top ten clones.

The germline V gene gives CDR1 as SGHTA and CDR2 as FQGTGA. The CDR3 spans 15 residues, from the cysteine through the phenylalanine. The kept DNA is CDR3 alone, 45 bases in frame from the first base. Trimming removed 6 bases from V and 7 bases from J, leaving 19 bases between the germline ends. The investigation overall reported the following: Contracting CD4+ clones were found mainly in CM and EM memory subsets, while CD8+ clones were enriched in EMRA. Clones that contracted from day 15 to 85 showed balanced CD4/CD8 phenotypes, whereas a second wave of clones that expanded from day 15 to 37 leaned towards CD4+. The second-wave clones that peaked on day 37 were not confirmed to be SARS-CoV-2 specific. Only two mild cases were covered in the study, and larger cohorts including severe cases with pre-infection samples were considered necessary. Some responding clones were found in pre-infection memory, which suggests that pre-existing cross-reactive memory T cells took part in the SARS-CoV-2 response.

What was sequenced was PBMCs or a T cell subset sorted from them (not recorded which). This clonotype originated in an adult woman who had mild COVID-19 (a few samples of this study predate the infection). The sample titles of this study are shuffled in the database, so cell type and time point are left out; the donor was told from shared clones. The chain uses TRBV7-3 and TRBJ2-1, with a tentative D gene TRBD2 over 7 matching bases. The nucleotide sequence is TGTGCCAGCAGTCCCCAAGGGGGGGCGGCGAATGAGCAGTTCTTC. Its protein product is CASSPQGGAANEQFF. When the CDR3 is completed using the reference TRBV7-3 and TRBJ2-1 genes on either side, the full variable domain is GAGVSQTPSNKVTEKGKYVELRCDPISGHTALYWYRQSLGQGPEFLIYFQGTGAADDSGLPNDRFFAVRPEGSVSTLKIQRTERGDSAVYLCASSPQGGAANEQFFGPGTRLTVL.